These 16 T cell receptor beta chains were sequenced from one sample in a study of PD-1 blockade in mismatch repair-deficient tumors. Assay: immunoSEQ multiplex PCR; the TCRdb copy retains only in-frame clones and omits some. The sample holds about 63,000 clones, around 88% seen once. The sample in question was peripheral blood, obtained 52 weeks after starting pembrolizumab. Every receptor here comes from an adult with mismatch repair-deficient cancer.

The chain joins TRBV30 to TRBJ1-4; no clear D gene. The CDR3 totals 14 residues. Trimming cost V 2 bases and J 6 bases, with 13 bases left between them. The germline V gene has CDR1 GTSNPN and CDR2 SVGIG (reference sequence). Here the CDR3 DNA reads TGTGCCTGGAGTCTTGGGTCGGCCCATGAAAAACTGTTTTTT. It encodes CAWSLGSAHEKLFF.

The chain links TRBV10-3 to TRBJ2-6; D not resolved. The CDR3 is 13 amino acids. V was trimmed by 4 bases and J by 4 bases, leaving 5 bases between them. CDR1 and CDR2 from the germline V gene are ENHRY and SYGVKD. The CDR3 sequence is CAISGSGANVLTF. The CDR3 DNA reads TGTGCCATCAGTGGCTCCGGGGCCAACGTCCTGACTTTC.

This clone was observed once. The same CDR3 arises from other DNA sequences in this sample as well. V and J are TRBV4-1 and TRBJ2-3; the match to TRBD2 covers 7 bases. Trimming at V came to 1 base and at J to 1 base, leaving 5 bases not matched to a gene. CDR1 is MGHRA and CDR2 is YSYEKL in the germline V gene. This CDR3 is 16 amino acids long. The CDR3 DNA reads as TGCGCCAGCAGCCAAGTCGGTGGACTAGGCACAGATACGCAGTATTTT. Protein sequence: CASSQVGGLGTDTQYF.

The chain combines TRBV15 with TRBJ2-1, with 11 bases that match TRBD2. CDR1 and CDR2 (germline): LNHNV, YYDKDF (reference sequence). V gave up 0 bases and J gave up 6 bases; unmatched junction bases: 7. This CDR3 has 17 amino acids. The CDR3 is CATSRDRLAGPSNEQFF. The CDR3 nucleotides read TGTGCCACCAGCAGAGATAGACTAGCGGGACCCAGCAATGAGCAGTTCTTC. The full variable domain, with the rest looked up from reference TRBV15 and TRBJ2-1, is DAMVIQNPRYQVTQFGKPVTLSCSQTLNHNVMYWYQQKSSQAPKLLFHYYDKDFNNEADTPDNFQSRRPNTSFCFLDIRSPGLGDTAMYLCATSRDRLAGPSNEQFFGPGTRLTVL.

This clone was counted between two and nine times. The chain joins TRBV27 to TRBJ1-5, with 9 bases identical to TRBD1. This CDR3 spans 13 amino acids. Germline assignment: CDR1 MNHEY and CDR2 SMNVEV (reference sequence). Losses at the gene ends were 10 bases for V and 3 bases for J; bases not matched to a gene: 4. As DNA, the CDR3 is TGTGCCACCGCACAGGGGGCCAATCAGCCCCAGCATTTT. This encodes CATAQGANQPQHF.

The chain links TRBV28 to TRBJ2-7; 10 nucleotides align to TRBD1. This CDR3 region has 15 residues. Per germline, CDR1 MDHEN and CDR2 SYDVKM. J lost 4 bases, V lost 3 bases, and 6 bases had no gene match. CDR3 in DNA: TGTGCCAGCAGTTTCGCCTGGGACAGGGGATACGAGCAGTACTTC. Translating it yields CASSFAWDRGYEQYF.

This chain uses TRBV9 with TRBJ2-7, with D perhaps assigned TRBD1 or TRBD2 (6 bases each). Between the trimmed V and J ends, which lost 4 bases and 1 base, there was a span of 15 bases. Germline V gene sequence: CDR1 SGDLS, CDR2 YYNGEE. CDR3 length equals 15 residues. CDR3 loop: CASSPVGGRSYEQYF. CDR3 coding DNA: TGTGCCAGCAGCCCCGTGGGGGGCAGGTCCTACGAGCAGTACTTC.

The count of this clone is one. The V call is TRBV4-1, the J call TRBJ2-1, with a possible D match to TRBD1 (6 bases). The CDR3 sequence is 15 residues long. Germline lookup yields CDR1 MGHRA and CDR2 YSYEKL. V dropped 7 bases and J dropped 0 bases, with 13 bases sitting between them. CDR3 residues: CASTGTPSSYNEQFF. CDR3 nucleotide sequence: TGCGCCAGCACCGGGACACCGAGCTCCTACAATGAGCAGTTCTTC.

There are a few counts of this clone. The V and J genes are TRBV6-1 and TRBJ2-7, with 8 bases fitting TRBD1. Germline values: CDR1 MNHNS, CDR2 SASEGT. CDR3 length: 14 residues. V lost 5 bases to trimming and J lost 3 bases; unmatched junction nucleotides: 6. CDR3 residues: CASSLDRDLYEQYF. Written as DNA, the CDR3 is TGTGCCAGCAGTCTGGACAGGGACCTCTACGAGCAGTACTTC.

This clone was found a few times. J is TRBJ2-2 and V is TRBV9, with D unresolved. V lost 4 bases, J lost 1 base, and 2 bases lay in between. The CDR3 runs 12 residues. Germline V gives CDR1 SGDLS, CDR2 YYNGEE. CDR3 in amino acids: CASSMNTGELFF. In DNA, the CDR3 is TGTGCCAGCAGCATGAACACCGGGGAGCTGTTTTTT.

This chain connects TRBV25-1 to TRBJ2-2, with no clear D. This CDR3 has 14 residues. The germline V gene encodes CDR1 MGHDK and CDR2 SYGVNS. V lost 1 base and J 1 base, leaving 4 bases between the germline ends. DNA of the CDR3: TGTGCCAGCAGTGAATTAAGGAACACCGGGGAGCTGTTTTTT. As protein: CASSELRNTGELFF.

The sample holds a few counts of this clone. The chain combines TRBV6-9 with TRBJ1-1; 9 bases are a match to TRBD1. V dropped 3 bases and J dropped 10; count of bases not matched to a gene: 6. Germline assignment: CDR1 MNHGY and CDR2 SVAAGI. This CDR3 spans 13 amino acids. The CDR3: CASSYSPDRGAFF. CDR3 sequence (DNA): TGTGCCAGCAGTTACTCCCCGGACAGGGGAGCTTTCTTT.

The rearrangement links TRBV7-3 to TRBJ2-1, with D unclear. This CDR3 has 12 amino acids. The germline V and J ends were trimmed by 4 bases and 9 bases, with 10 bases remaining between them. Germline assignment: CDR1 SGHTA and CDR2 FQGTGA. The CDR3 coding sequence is TGTGCCAGCAGCTCAAACTGGGGTGAGCAGTTCTTC. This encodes CASSSNWGEQFF.

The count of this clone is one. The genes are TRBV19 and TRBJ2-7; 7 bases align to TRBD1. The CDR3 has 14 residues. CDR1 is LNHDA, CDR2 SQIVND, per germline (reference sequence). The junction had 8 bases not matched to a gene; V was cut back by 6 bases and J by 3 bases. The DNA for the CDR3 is TGTGCCAGTAGCCCACGGGACAGTGTCTACGAGCAGTACTTC. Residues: CASSPRDSVYEQYF.

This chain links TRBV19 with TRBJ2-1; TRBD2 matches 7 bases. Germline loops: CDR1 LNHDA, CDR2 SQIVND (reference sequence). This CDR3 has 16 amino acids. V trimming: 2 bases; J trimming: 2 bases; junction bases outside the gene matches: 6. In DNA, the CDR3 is TGTGCCAGTAGTATACGGCCTAGCGGACCCTACAATGAGCAGTTCTTC. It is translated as CASSIRPSGPYNEQFF.

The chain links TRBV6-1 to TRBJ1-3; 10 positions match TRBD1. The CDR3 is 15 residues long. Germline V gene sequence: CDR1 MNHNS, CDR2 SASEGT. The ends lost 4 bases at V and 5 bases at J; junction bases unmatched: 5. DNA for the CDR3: TGTGCCAGCAGTGGCCGACAGGGGGCAAGAAACACCATATATTTT. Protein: CASSGRQGARNTIYF.